This TCR beta chain comes out of a study of T cell responses to AZD1222 COVID-19 vaccine. V was shortened by 7 bases and J by 1 base, with 14 bases between the two germline ends. This CDR3 contains 14 residues. Germline-derived CDR1 and CDR2 are SGDLS and YYNGEE. Profiled with immunoSEQ multiplex PCR; TCRdb holds only in-frame clones, not every one. The repertoire consists of fewer than 150,000 clones, with roughly 92% occurring once and the leading ten covering 9% to 9.5%. Study-level findings and limits: Repertoires were obtained only post-peak T cell response. Compared with day 0, the breadth and depth of the Spike-specific TCR repertoire rose significantly after two doses of AZD1222. The donor cohort was predominantly white British with a female majority, and clonal diversity may have been underestimated. Spike was spanned by vaccine-associated CD4 TCRs, which were dominant at 160-218 and 743-854.

As concerns this clone: Its antigen is not identified.

Source: peripheral blood, taken 28 days after the second AZD1222 dose. V is TRBV9 and J is TRBJ1-1; D is perhaps TRBD1 (5 bases). This TCR was recovered from an adult who received the AZD1222 COVID-19 vaccine. CDR3 protein: CASSPGPWNTEAFF. The CDR3 DNA sequence: TGTGCCAGCTCCCCGGGACCGTGGAACACTGAAGCTTTCTTT.